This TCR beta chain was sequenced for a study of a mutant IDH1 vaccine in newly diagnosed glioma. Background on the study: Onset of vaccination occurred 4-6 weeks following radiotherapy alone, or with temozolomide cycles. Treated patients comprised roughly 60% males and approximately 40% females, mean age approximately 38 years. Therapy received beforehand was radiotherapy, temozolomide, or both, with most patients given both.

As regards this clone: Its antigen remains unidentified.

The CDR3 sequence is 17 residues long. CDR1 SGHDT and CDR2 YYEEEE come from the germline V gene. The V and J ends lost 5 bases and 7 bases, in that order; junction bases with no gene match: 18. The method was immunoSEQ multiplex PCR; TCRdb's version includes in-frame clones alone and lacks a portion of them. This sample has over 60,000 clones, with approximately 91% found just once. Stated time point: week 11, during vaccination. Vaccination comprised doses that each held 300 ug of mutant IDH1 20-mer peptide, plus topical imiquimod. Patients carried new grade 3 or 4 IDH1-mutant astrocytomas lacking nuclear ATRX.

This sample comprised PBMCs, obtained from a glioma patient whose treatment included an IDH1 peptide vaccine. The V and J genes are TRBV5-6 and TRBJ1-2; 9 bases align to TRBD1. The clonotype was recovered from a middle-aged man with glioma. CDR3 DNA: TGTGCCAGCAGTCTCCTTTACCGGGACAGGGTTTGGGGTGGCTACACCTTC. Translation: CASSLLYRDRVWGGYTF.